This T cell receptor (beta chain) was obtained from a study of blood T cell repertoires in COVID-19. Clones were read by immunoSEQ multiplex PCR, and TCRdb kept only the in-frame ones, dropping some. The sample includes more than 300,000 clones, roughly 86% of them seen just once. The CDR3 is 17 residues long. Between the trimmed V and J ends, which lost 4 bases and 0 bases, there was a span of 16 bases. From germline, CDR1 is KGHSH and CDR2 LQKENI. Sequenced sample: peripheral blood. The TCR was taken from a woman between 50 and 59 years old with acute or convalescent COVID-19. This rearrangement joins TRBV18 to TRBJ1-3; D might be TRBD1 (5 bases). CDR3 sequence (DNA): TGTGCCAGCTCACGGTCGGTACAGGCGCGCTCTGGAAACACCATATATTTT. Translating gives CASSRSVQARSGNTIYF.